This T cell receptor beta chain was obtained from a study of T cells expressing NK-cell markers. Study overall: One of eight sequenced donors was HCMV-seronegative; the other seven were seropositive.

The CDR3 spans 15 residues. TCRdb reprocessed the 5' RACE reads, with one entry per CDR3 protein and no DNA. In total, the table holds approximately 440,000 distinct CDR3 sequences. This clonotype was sampled from a woman between 45 and 65 years old in good health. Specimen: blood T cells: a sorted CD56 or NKG2C T cell subset, CD4+ or CD8+ T cells, or bulk PBMC T cells (not recorded which). V usage is TRBV12-3 or TRBV12-4 and J usage is TRBJ2-4; no DNA is available, so the TRBD1 call from TCRdb remains unchecked. The CDR3 loop reads CASSRPQGTKNIQYF.